The 13 T cell receptor beta chains below were found in one sample sequenced in a study of T cell changes during pregnancy in multiple sclerosis. Some clones are missing from TCRdb's copy, which holds only in-frame ones; the method was immunoSEQ multiplex PCR. Seen here are almost 95,000 clones, 92% observed once, and the top ten hold more than 1.5%. Sequenced here: peripheral blood, sampled in the first trimester of pregnancy. The receptors were sampled from a female donor with multiple sclerosis, enrolled in a pregnancy study.

The chain joins TRBV27 to TRBJ2-2; 7 bases agree with TRBD2. The CDR3 loop spans 11 amino acids. The germline gives CDR1 MNHEY, CDR2 SMNVEV (reference sequence). With V trimmed by 9 bases and J by 6 bases, 1 base remained unmatched. CDR3 in amino acids: CARTSAGELFF. The CDR3 DNA reads as TGTGCCAGAACTAGCGCCGGGGAGCTGTTTTTT.

This chain joins TRBV6-6 and TRBJ2-1; D is unresolved. V gave up 1 base and J gave up 10 bases, with 11 bases separating them. Germline lookup yields CDR1 MNHNY and CDR2 SVGAGI (reference sequence). The CDR3 loop spans 13 amino acids. CDR3: CASSYLLGGEQFF. DNA of the CDR3: TGTGCCAGCAGTTACTTGTTAGGCGGAGAGCAGTTCTTC.

The chain is built from TRBV5-4 and TRBJ2-4, with a tentative D call TRBD2 (5 bases). Germline V gene sequence: CDR1 SGHNT, CDR2 YYREEE (reference sequence). The CDR3 is 13 amino acids. Trimming took off 5 bases at V and 0 bases at J, with 6 bases between the two ends. This chain's CDR3 is CASSGLAKNIQYF. CDR3 nucleotide sequence: TGTGCCAGCAGTGGACTAGCCAAAAACATTCAGTACTTC.

This clone was seen more than once but under ten times. The rearrangement links TRBV18 to TRBJ2-2; D uncertain. CDR1 and CDR2 from the germline V gene are KGHSH and LQKENI. CDR3 length: 13 amino acids. Trimming took off 3 bases at V and 6 bases at J, with 8 bases between the two ends. CDR3 amino acids: CASSPSGSGELFF. CDR3 nucleotides: TGTGCCAGCTCACCCTCCGGGTCCGGGGAGCTGTTTTTT.

The chain links TRBV5-8 to TRBJ2-7, with D possibly matching TRBD2 (5 bases). Germline loops: CDR1 SGHTS, CDR2 YDEGEE. Trimming took 2 bases from V and 4 from J, leaving 7 bases between them. This CDR3 contains 12 residues. CDR3 bases: TGTGCCAGCAGCTTAGAGGGATACGAGCAGTACTTC. It translates to CASSLEGYEQYF.

The J gene is TRBJ1-4, the V gene TRBV7-9; D unclear. The CDR3 is made up of 13 amino acids. Trimming took off 4 bases at V and 5 bases at J, with 8 bases between the two ends. In germline, CDR1 is SEHNR, CDR2 FQNEAQ (reference sequence). The CDR3 protein is CASSSTLNEKLFF. The CDR3 nucleotides read TGTGCCAGCAGCTCTACCTTAAATGAAAAACTGTTTTTT.

The chain recombines TRBV28 with TRBJ1-1; D perhaps matches TRBD1 (5 bases). This CDR3 is built from 12 residues. Germline CDR1 reads MDHEN; CDR2 reads SYDVKM. V was pared by 10 bases and J by 5 bases, with 14 bases between. CDR3 amino acids: CATWPGMTEAFF. The CDR3 coding sequence is TGTGCCACCTGGCCAGGGATGACTGAAGCTTTCTTT.

The V and J genes are TRBV4-1 and TRBJ2-7, with TRBD2 identical over 14 bases. The CDR3 has 18 amino acids. Per the germline V gene, CDR1 is MGHRA and CDR2 is YSYEKL. V trimming: 4 bases; J trimming: 2 bases; junction bases outside the gene matches: 10. The CDR3: CASSPGTSGSWYPYEQYF. In nucleotides, the CDR3 is TGCGCCAGCAGCCCAGGGACTAGCGGGAGCTGGTACCCCTACGAGCAGTACTTC.

This clone has a single count. The rearrangement joins TRBV1 to TRBJ2-1; TRBD2, the D gene given by the table, was not confirmed from the DNA. TRBV1 constitutes a pseudogene. CDR3 size: 21 residues. The CDR3 spells CTSSQDLRFSYAGGRSNEQFF. DNA for the CDR3: TGCACCAGCAGCCAAGATCTGAGGTTCTCTTACGCGGGAGGGCGGAGTAATGAGCAGTTCTTC.

The rearrangement joins TRBV28 to TRBJ2-4; perhaps TRBD1 as D (5 bases). Germline V gene data show CDR1 as MDHEN and CDR2 as SYDVKM. The CDR3 is 12 amino acids. Trimming pared 2 bases from V and 13 bases from J, leaving 12 bases between. The CDR3 bases are TGTGCCAGCAGTTTAAGGGGAACCGGCCAGTACTTC. This translates into CASSLRGTGQYF.

V and J are TRBV7-9 and TRBJ2-5; tentative D call: TRBD2 (6 bases). V was trimmed by 5 bases and J by 4 bases, leaving 17 bases between them. The CDR3 covers 15 residues. Germline CDR1 and CDR2: SEHNR and FQNEAQ (reference sequence). The CDR3 sequence: CASSPGTAWGETQYF. The CDR3 DNA is TGTGCCAGCAGCCCTGGGACTGCTTGGGGAGAGACCCAGTACTTC. Using reference TRBV7-9 and TRBJ2-5 for the parts outside the CDR3, the full variable domain is DTGVSQNPRHKITKRGQNVTFRCDPISEHNRLYWYRQTLGQGPEFLTYFQNEAQLEKSRLLSDRFSAERPKGSFSTLEIQRTEQGDSAMYLCASSPGTAWGETQYFGPGTRLLVL.

The chain couples TRBV18 to TRBJ1-2, with 9 bases matching TRBD1. Losses at the gene ends were 5 bases for V and 3 bases for J; bases not matched to a gene: 7. The length of the CDR3 is 15 residues. Germline CDR1 and CDR2: KGHSH and LQKENI. CDR3 coding DNA: TGTGCCAGCTCAAAGGCAACAGGGGGCGACTATGGCTACACCTTC. It encodes CASSKATGGDYGYTF.

The chain is built from TRBV27 and TRBJ2-3; 10 bases agree with TRBD2. From germline, CDR1 is MNHEY and CDR2 SMNVEV (reference sequence). The CDR3 contains 17 residues. V lost 7 bases to trimming and J lost 5 bases; unmatched junction nucleotides: 15. The CDR3 is CASTTLLTSGMLDTQYF. In nucleotides, the CDR3 is TGTGCCAGCACCACACTATTAACTAGCGGGATGTTAGATACGCAGTATTTT.